This T cell receptor beta chain was sequenced during a study of shared clonotypes between healthy human individuals. Study findings and constraints: Sorted-subset samples were not fully sequenced, rarefaction indicated. Across subsets, estimated richness was generally greater for naive than for memory populations.

This clone was detected only once. Antigen: not known. This CDR3 is 16 amino acids long. Germline CDR1 reads SGHRS; CDR2 reads YFSETQ. V was shortened by 0 bases and J by 6 bases, with 15 bases between the two germline ends. This was a deep-level run. Generated by immunoSEQ multiplex PCR, the TCRdb table keeps only in-frame clones and is missing some. Of about 820,000 clones in the sample, nearly 95% were seen once. It was CD45RO-negative cells, positively selected for CCR7, that made up naive CD8 cells, with terminally differentiated effector memory CD45RA+ cells excluded. Healthy HIV-negative adults without recent acute infections or vaccinations served as donors.

The J gene is TRBJ2-2, the V gene TRBV5-1; tentatively, D is TRBD1 (6 bases). This TCR was recovered from a man aged 25 to 40 in good health. Material: naive CD8+ T cells sorted from blood. CDR3 sequence (DNA): TGCGCCAGCAGCTTGGTTGCTCAGGGGATGGCCGGGGAGCTGTTTTTT. Its translation is CASSLVAQGMAGELFF.